The 21 T cell receptor beta chains reported below all come from one sample, sequenced in a study of blood T cells in healthy people across ages. A second PCR, run for roughly 7 to 11 cycles, used a sample-barcoded 5' primer plus a J-beta primer mix. MiXCR, applied by TCRdb to the 5' RACE reads, yields one record per CDR3 protein. The table records over 700,000 distinct CDR3 sequences, approximately 53% of them present only once. Input material: blood. The receptors were sampled from an elderly man in good health.

The CDR3 DNA is TGTGCCAGCAGCTTTTCACAGGGCAACAATGAGCAGTTCTTC. As protein: CASSFSQGNNEQFF. This chain links TRBV11-3 with TRBJ2-1; TRBD1 might be the D (6 bases). This CDR3 contains 14 residues. With 3 bases removed from V and 5 bases from J, the gap between germline ends came to 11 bases. Germline V gives CDR1 SGHNT, CDR2 YENEEA. Complete variable domain (other parts from reference TRBV11-3 and TRBJ2-1): EAGVVQSPRYKIIEKKQPVAFWCNPISGHNTLYWYLQNLGQGPELLIRYENEEAVDDSQLPKDRFSAERLKGVDSTLKIQPAELGDSAVYLCASSFSQGNNEQFFGPGTRLTVL.

This clonotype was counted only a few times. The J gene is TRBJ2-1, the V gene TRBV9; maybe TRBD2 (6 bases). There are 16 residues in the CDR3. V lost 0 bases and J 3 bases, leaving 13 bases between the germline ends. The germline CDR1 and CDR2 sequences are SGDLS and YYNGEE. The CDR3 reads CASSVGGREVYNEQFF. The CDR3 DNA reads as TGTGCCAGCAGCGTAGGAGGCAGGGAGGTCTACAATGAGCAGTTCTTC.

The J gene is TRBJ2-7, the V gene TRBV27; TRBD1 matches at 8 bases. The CDR3 covers 13 residues. Germline-derived CDR1 and CDR2 are MNHEY and SMNVEV (reference sequence). V was clipped by 2 bases and J by 6 bases; unmatched bases: 3. CDR3 sequence reads: CASSLGTGLEQYF. CDR3 coding DNA: TGTGCCAGCAGTTTAGGGACAGGACTCGAGCAGTACTTC.

The rearrangement joins TRBV15 to TRBJ2-5; D is uncertain. Germline V gene sequence: CDR1 LNHNV, CDR2 YYDKDF (reference sequence). The V end was cut by 0 bases, the J end by 0 bases, with 11 bases between. CDR3 size: 16 residues. The CDR3 loop is CATSRDPPPNQETQYF. CDR3 in DNA: TGTGCCACCAGCAGAGATCCCCCTCCGAACCAAGAGACCCAGTACTTC.

V gene TRBV7-9 combines with J gene TRBJ1-2, with D maybe TRBD1 (5 bases). The CDR3 consists of 14 residues. The germline gives CDR1 SEHNR, CDR2 FQNEAQ (reference sequence). Trimming took 5 bases from V and 4 from J, leaving 14 bases between them. The CDR3: CASSPIRAIYGYTF. DNA for the CDR3: TGTGCCAGCAGCCCAATCAGGGCCATCTATGGCTACACCTTC.

This chain links TRBV3-1 with TRBJ1-2, with 7 bases fitting TRBD1. V trimming: 2 bases; J trimming: 5 bases; junction bases outside the gene matches: 8. The germline CDR1 and CDR2 sequences are LGHDT and YNNKEL (reference sequence). The CDR3 sequence is 15 residues long. In nucleotides, the CDR3 is TGTGCCAGCAGCCAAATTGGACAGGAGCTTTATGGCTACACCTTC. It translates to CASSQIGQELYGYTF.

This chain connects TRBV11-1 to TRBJ2-5, with a tentative D call TRBD1 (5 bases). The CDR3 length is 13 residues. The V and J ends lost 6 bases and 2 bases respectively, with 10 bases between them. The germline V gene encodes CDR1 SGHAT and CDR2 FQDESV (reference sequence). The CDR3 DNA sequence: TGTGCCAGCAGTCACAGGCGGCAAGAGACCCAGTACTTC. It codes for CASSHRRQETQYF.

The chain links TRBV20-1 to TRBJ2-1; D is unclear. Germline CDR1 and CDR2: DFQATT and SNEGSKA (reference sequence). V was pared by 6 bases and J by 8 bases, with 14 bases between. This CDR3 contains 12 residues. In DNA, the CDR3 is TGCAGTGCCCAACCGGGTCGGGATGAGCAGTTCTTC. It codes for CSAQPGRDEQFF.

The chain employs TRBV29-1 and TRBJ1-2; 7 bases agree with TRBD1. V dropped 2 bases and J dropped 6; count of bases not matched to a gene: 12. In germline, CDR1 is SQVTM, CDR2 ANQGSEA. The CDR3 has 15 amino acids. CDR3 nucleotides: TGCAGCGTTGAACACAGGCGGCAGGGGGTGAATGGCTACACCTTC. Its translation: CSVEHRRQGVNGYTF.

The chain uses TRBV19 and TRBJ2-3; a possible D gene is TRBD1 (6 bases). Trimming shortened V by 6 bases and J by 8 bases, and 15 bases separated the two germline ends. This CDR3 has 13 amino acids. Looked up from germline, CDR1 is LNHDA and CDR2 is SQIVND (reference sequence). CDR3 region: CASSLARGGTQYF. The CDR3, as DNA: TGTGCCAGTAGCCTCGCCAGGGGCGGTACGCAGTATTTT. The entire variable domain, with the rest obtained from reference TRBV19 and TRBJ2-3, is as follows: DGGITQSPKYLFRKEGQNVTLSCEQNLNHDAMYWYRQDPGQGLRLIYYSQIVNDFQKGDIAEGYSVSREKKESFPLTVTSAQKNPTAFYLCASSLARGGTQYFGPGTRLTVL.

The chain combines TRBV28 with TRBJ1-2, with 7 positions matching TRBD1. Germline V gene lookup returns CDR1 MDHEN and CDR2 SYDVKM. Trimming took 4 bases from V and 8 from J; bases not matched to a gene: 1. The CDR3 is 11 residues long. The CDR3 bases are TGTGCCAGCAGTTCGGACAGGGGCTACACCTTC. Translated, it gives CASSSDRGYTF.

J is TRBJ2-7 and V is TRBV2; D may match TRBD1 or TRBD2 (6 bases each). Germline-derived CDR1 and CDR2 are SNHLY and FYNNEI. This CDR3 contains 16 residues. The germline V and J ends were trimmed by 7 bases and 0 bases, with 19 bases remaining between them. The CDR3 nucleotides are TGTGCCAGCATCGCCCCTGAGGGGGGAAGCTCCTACGAGCAGTACTTC. Protein product: CASIAPEGGSSYEQYF.

This chain uses TRBV4-1 with TRBJ2-3; D is possibly TRBD1 (6 bases). V was clipped by 4 bases and J by 14 bases, with 16 bases between them. Germline CDR1 reads MGHRA; CDR2 reads YSYEKL. CDR3 length: 12 amino acids. In nucleotides, the CDR3 is TGCGCCAGCAGCCCCGACAGGAGATACGCGTATTTT. Translating it yields CASSPDRRYAYF.

This clonotype was detected a few times. The chain recombines TRBV13 with TRBJ2-7, with a possible D match to TRBD2 (5 bases). CDR1 is PRHDT and CDR2 is FYEKMQ in the germline V gene (reference sequence). Trimming stripped 3 bases from V and 0 bases from J, with 9 bases between. This CDR3 is 14 amino acids long. The CDR3 DNA reads TGTGCCAGCAGCTTTAACGGGATCTCCTACGAGCAGTACTTC. Protein sequence: CASSFNGISYEQYF.

The rearrangement uses TRBV3-1 and TRBJ2-3; 9 bases match TRBD2. The germline V gene encodes CDR1 LGHDT and CDR2 YNNKEL (reference sequence). This CDR3 region has 16 residues. Trimming at V came to 2 bases and at J to 14 bases, leaving 17 bases not matched to a gene. The CDR3 spells CASSQSRLAGHRYAYF. The CDR3 DNA reads as TGTGCCAGCAGCCAATCGCGGCTAGCGGGGCACAGATACGCGTATTTT.

This chain joins TRBV28 and TRBJ2-7; D might be TRBD2 (5 bases). V gave up 6 bases and J gave up 3 bases, with 15 bases separating them. Germline CDR1 and CDR2: MDHEN and SYDVKM. The CDR3 has 14 amino acids. CDR3 region: CASSRTGYNYEQYF. The CDR3 DNA reads as TGTGCCAGCAGCCGTACGGGGTATAACTACGAGCAGTACTTC.

The chain links TRBV7-9 to TRBJ1-2; the match to TRBD1 covers 9 bases. Germline assignment: CDR1 SEHNR and CDR2 FQNEAQ (reference sequence). V shed 5 bases and J 2 bases; nucleotides not matched to a gene: 6. The CDR3 length is 15 residues. The CDR3 region is CASSNRTGVNYGYTF. CDR3 nucleotides: TGTGCCAGCAGCAATAGGACAGGGGTGAACTATGGCTACACCTTC. Complete variable domain (other parts from reference TRBV7-9 and TRBJ1-2): DTGVSQNPRHKITKRGQNVTFRCDPISEHNRLYWYRQTLGQGPEFLTYFQNEAQLEKSRLLSDRFSAERPKGSFSTLEIQRTEQGDSAMYLCASSNRTGVNYGYTFGSGTRLTVV.

This clonotype was observed a few times. The rearrangement links TRBV5-4 to TRBJ2-5, with D unresolved. The germline CDR1 and CDR2 sequences are SGHNT and YYREEE (reference sequence). V dropped 2 bases and J dropped 2 bases, with 10 bases sitting between them. The CDR3 contains 14 residues. The CDR3, as DNA: TGTGCCAGCAGCTTCTCCCAGGTTCAAGAGACCCAGTACTTC. Translated, it gives CASSFSQVQETQYF.

The chain uses TRBV20-1 and TRBJ2-5; 13 bases agree with TRBD2. CDR1 and CDR2 from the germline V gene are DFQATT and SNEGSKA (reference sequence). This CDR3 is built from 15 residues. V dropped 6 bases and J dropped 5; count of bases not matched to a gene: 9. The DNA of the CDR3 is TGCAGTGCAAAGGGACTAGCGGGAATCGGGGAGACCCAGTACTTC. Amino acids: CSAKGLAGIGETQYF.

This sequence joins TRBV7-9 and TRBJ1-2; D remains unclear. Germline CDR1 SEHNR, CDR2 FQNEAQ (reference sequence). V was shortened by 4 bases and J by 8 bases, with 11 bases between the two germline ends. The CDR3 is 12 amino acids. The chain's CDR3 is CASSSMLGGYTF. CDR3 DNA sequence: TGTGCCAGCAGCTCGATGTTGGGAGGCTACACCTTC.

The V call is TRBV3-1, the J call TRBJ2-3; D uncertain. Germline lookup yields CDR1 LGHDT and CDR2 YNNKEL (reference sequence). CDR3 length equals 13 residues. Trimming stripped 1 base from V and 14 bases from J, with 16 bases between. Here the CDR3 reads CASSQGQVGYAYF. DNA for the CDR3: TGTGCCAGCAGCCAAGGCCAAGTCGGATACGCGTATTTT.